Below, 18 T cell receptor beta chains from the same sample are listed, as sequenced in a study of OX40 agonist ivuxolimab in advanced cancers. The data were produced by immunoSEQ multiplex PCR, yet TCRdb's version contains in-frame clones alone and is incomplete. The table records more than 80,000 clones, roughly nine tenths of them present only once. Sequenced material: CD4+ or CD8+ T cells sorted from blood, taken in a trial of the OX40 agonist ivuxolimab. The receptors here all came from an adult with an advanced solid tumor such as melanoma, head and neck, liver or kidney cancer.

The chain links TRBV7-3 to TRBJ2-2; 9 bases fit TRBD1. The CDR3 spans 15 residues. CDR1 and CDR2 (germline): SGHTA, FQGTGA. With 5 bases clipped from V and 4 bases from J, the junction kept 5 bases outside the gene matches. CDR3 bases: TGTGCCAGCAGCCTAATGACAGGGGGCACCGGGGAGCTGTTTTTT. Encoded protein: CASSLMTGGTGELFF.

CDR3 nucleotides: TGTGCCTGGAGTGCAACAACAAATCAGCCCCAGCATTTT. Amino acids: CAWSATTNQPQHF. The chain combines TRBV30 with TRBJ1-5; D unresolved. Germline loops: CDR1 GTSNPN, CDR2 SVGIG (reference sequence). V was clipped by 1 base and J by 4 bases, with 8 bases between them. The CDR3 sequence is 13 residues long.

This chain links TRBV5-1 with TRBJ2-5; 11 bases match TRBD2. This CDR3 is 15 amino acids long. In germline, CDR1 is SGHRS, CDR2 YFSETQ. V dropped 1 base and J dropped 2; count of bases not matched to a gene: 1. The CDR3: CASSLTSGRQETQYF. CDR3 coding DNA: TGCGCCAGCAGCTTGACTAGCGGGAGACAAGAGACCCAGTACTTC.

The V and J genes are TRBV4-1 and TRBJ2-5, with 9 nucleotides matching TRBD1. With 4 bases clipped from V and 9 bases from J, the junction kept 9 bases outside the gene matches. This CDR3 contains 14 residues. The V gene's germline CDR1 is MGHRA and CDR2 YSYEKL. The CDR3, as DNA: TGCGCCAGCAGCCGAGTCCCGGGACAGGGCCCCCAGTACTTC. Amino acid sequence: CASSRVPGQGPQYF.

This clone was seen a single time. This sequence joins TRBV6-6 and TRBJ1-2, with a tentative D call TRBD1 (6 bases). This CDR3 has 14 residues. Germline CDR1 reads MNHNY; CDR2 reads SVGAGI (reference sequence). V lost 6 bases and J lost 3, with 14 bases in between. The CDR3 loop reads CASRRSGGDYGYTF. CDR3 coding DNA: TGTGCCAGCAGAAGGTCCGGGGGCGACTATGGCTACACCTTC.

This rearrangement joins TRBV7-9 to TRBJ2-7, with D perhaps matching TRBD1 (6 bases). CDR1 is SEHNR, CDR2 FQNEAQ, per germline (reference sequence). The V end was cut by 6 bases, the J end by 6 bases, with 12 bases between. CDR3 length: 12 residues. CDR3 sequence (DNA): TGTGCCAGCAGGCAGGACAGCCGCGAGCAGTACTTC. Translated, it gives CASRQDSREQYF.

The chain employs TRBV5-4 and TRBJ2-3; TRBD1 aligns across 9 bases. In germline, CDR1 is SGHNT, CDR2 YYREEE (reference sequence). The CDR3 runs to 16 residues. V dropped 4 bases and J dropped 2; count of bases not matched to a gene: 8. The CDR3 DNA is TGTGCCAGCAGCACGGGAGACAGGGGGAACACAGATACGCAGTATTTT. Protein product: CASSTGDRGNTDTQYF.

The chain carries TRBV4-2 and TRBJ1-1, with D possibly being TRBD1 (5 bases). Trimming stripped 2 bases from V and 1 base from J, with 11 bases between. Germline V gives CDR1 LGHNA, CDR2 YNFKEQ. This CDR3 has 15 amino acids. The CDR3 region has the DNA TGTGCCAGCAGCCAATTGAAAACAGGGAACACTGAAGCTTTCTTT. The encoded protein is CASSQLKTGNTEAFF.

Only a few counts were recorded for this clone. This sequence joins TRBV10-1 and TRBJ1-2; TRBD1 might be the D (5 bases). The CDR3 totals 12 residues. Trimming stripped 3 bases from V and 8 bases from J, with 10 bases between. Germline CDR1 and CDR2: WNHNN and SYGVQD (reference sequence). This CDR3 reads CASSDWDRGYTF. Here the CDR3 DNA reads TGCGCCAGCAGTGACTGGGACCGAGGCTACACCTTC.

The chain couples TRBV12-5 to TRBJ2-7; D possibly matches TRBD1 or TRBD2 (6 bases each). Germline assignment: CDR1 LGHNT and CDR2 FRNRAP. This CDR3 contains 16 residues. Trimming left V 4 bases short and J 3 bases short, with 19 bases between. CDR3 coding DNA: TGTGCTAGTGGTTCCTTCCCTGCCGGGGGCGGCTACGAGCAGTACTTC. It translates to CASGSFPAGGGYEQYF.

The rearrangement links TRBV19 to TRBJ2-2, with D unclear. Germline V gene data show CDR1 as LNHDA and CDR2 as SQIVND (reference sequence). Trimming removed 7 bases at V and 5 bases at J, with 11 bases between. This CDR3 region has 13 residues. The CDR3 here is CASTLGLTGELFF. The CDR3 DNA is TGTGCCAGTACCCTCGGGTTGACCGGGGAGCTGTTTTTT. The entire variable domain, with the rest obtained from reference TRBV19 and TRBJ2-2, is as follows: DGGITQSPKYLFRKEGQNVTLSCEQNLNHDAMYWYRQDPGQGLRLIYYSQIVNDFQKGDIAEGYSVSREKKESFPLTVTSAQKNPTAFYLCASTLGLTGELFFGEGSRLTVL.

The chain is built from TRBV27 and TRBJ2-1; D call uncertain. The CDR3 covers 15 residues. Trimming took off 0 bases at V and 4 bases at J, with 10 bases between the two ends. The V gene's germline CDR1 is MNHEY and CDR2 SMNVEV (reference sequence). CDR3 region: CASSLSRRGYNEQFF. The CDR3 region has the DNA TGTGCCAGCAGTTTATCTAGGCGTGGTTACAATGAGCAGTTCTTC.

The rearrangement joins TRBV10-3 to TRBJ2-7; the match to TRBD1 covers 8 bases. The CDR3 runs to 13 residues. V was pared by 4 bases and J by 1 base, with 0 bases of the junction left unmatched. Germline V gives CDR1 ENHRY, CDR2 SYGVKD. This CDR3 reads CAISGQGSYEQYF. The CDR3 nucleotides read TGTGCCATCAGTGGACAGGGGTCCTACGAGCAGTACTTC.

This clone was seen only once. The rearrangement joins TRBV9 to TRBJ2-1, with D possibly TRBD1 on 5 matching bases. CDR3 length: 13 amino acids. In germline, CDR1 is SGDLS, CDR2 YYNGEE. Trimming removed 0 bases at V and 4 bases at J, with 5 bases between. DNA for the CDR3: TGTGCCAGCAGCGTAGCAGGGTACAATGAGCAGTTCTTC. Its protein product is CASSVAGYNEQFF.

This chain's CDR3 is CASHKQQGTSGNTIYF. As DNA, the CDR3 is TGTGCCAGTCATAAACAACAGGGTACATCTGGAAACACCATATATTTT. The V gene is TRBV2, the J gene TRBJ1-3; D possibly corresponds to TRBD1 (6 bases). This CDR3 has 16 residues. Germline CDR1 reads SNHLY; CDR2 reads FYNNEI. Trimming removed 9 bases at V and 1 base at J, with 19 bases between.

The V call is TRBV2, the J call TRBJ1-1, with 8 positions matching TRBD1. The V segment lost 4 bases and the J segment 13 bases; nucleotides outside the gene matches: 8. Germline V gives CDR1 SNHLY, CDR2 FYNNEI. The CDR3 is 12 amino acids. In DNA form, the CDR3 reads TGTGCCAGCAGTGTTGGACAGGGAGGTTGTTTCTTT. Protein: CASSVGQGGCFF. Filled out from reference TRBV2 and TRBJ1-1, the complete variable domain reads EPEVTQTPSHQVTQMGQEVILRCVPISNHLYFYWYRQILGQKVEFLVSFYNNEISEKSEIFDDQFSVERPDGSNFTLKIRSTKLEDSAMYFCASSVGQGGCFFGQGTRLTVV.

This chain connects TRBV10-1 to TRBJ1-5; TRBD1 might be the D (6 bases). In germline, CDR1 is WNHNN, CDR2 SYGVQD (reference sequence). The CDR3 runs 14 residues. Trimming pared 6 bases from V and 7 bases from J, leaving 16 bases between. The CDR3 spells CASSQTGNAQPQHF. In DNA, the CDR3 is TGCGCCAGCAGCCAGACAGGAAATGCCCAGCCCCAGCATTTT.

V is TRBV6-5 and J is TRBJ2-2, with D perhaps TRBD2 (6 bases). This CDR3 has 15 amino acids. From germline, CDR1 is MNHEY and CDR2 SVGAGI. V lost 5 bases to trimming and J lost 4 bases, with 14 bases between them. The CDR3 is CASSPGTGVTGELFF. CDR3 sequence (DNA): TGTGCCAGCAGTCCCGGGACGGGGGTCACCGGGGAGCTGTTTTTT.